A selection of T cell receptor beta chains follows, all from one sample in a study of tumor-infiltrating lymphocytes in primary liver carcinoma. TCRdb called the multiplex PCR reads again in MiXCR, with one record for every CDR3 protein. The table has some 320,000 distinct CDR3 sequences, about 60% seen once; the top ten hold roughly 9%. Input material: peripheral blood. The receptors derive from a middle-aged man with primary liver carcinoma and hepatitis B virus infection. The CDR3 runs from the conserved cysteine through the conserved F or W. D genes are given only for firm matches.

len	j_gene	v_gene	d_gene	CDR3aa
14	TRBJ2-3	TRBV12-5	TRBD1	CASALGQGADTQYF
16	TRBJ1-5	TRBV6-1	NA	CASSEVAGWEDQPQHF
17	TRBJ2-5	TRBV7-9	TRBD1	CASSRWQGVILQETQYF
14	TRBJ2-3	TRBV6-2/TRBV6-3	NA	CASSYSPYADTQYF
16	TRBJ2-3	TRBV5-4	TRBD1	CASSQALQGATDTQYF
17	TRBJ1-1	TRBV7-9	TRBD1	CASRTYRGGGENTEAFF
13	TRBJ1-5	TRBV6-1	NA	CASADRWSGPQHF
15	TRBJ1-5	TRBV30	NA	CAWSPPGTHNQPQHF
17	TRBJ2-3	TRBV4-3	TRBD2	CASSQAGTSGRTDTRYF
18	TRBJ2-7	TRBV4-2	TRBD2	CASSQMKGAGGRIYEQYF
15	TRBJ1-1	TRBV6-6	TRBD1	CGSSHPTGGMGEAFF
15	TRBJ2-7	TRBV11-1	TRBD2	CANSPGTSGSGKQYF
13	TRBJ1-2	TRBV6-6	NA	CASTSGSGYGYTF
13	TRBJ2-1	TRBV11-1	NA	CASSLGRANEQFF